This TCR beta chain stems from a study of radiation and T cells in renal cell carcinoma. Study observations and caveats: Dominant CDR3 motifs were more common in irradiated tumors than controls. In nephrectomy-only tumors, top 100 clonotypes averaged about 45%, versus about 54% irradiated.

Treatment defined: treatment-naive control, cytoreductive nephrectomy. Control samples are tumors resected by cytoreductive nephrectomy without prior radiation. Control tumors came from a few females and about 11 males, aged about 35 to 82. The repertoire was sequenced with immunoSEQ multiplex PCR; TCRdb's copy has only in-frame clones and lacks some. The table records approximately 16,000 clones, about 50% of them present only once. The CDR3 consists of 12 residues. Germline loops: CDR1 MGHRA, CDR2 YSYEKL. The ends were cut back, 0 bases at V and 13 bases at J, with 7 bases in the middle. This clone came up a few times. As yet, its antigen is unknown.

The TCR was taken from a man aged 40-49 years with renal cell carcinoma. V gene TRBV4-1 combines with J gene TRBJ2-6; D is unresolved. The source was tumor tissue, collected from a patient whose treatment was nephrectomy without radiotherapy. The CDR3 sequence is CASSQDIEVLTF. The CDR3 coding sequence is TGCGCCAGCAGCCAAGATATCGAGGTCCTGACTTTC.